This TCR beta chain stems from a study of CD8+ T cells in alopecia areata. The overall study: Administration of oral tofacitinib to treated patients was at 5 to 10 mg twice daily.

Following extraction, RNA underwent reverse transcription to cDNA, which served as the sequencing template. Sequenced by immunoSEQ multiplex PCR; TCRdb stores in-frame clones only, minus some. Among over 200,000 clones listed, 50% to 60% were seen once. After removal of 4 bases from V and 10 bases from J, the junction contained 13 bases not matched to a gene. The CDR3 covers 15 residues. The V gene's germline CDR1 is SGHRS and CDR2 YFSETQ. The clonotype comes from a human donor with alopecia areata. V gene TRBV5-1 combines with J gene TRBJ2-1, with 8 bases lining up with TRBD2. Source: CD4+ T cells sorted from blood, taken at week 0. The CDR3 DNA reads as TGCGCCAGCAGCCAGGAGTTAGCGGGATTGAGGGAGCAGTTCTTC. Amino acid sequence: CASSQELAGLREQFF.